This T cell receptor beta chain originates from a study of beta chain features in type 1 diabetes. The study reverse transcribed the entire isolated RNA, so it sequenced expressed TCRB transcripts. Profiled with immunoSEQ multiplex PCR; TCRdb holds only in-frame clones, not every one. Here the sample spans around 710,000 clones, roughly an eighth being singletons. The CDR3 is made up of 15 amino acids. Between the trimmed V and J ends, which lost 4 bases and 0 bases, there was a span of 14 bases. Germline V gene data show CDR1 as SGHDT and CDR2 as YYEEEE. Sorting with CD45RO/CCR7/CD25/CD127/CD95/CD27 yielded naive, central memory, regulatory and stem-like memory CD4+ cells. The authors obtained over 98% purity in all sorted populations. This clone has only a few counts. Its cognate antigen is unknown. Study-level points and caveats: The study found moderately but significantly shorter TCRB CDR3s in all four CD4+ subsets of Type 1 diabetes patients. VDJ junctions from patients with type 1 diabetes contained fewer insertions and more deletions.

This chain joins TRBV5-6 and TRBJ2-7; D is undetermined. Sequencing used naive CD4+ T cells from blood. The source is a man aged 25 to 45 with type 1 diabetes. Here the CDR3 DNA reads TGTGCCAGCAGCCTGCTCGACCGCAGCTCCTACGAGCAGTACTTC. It codes for CASSLLDRSSYEQYF.